The 18 T cell receptor beta chains given below trace back to one sample, sequenced in a study of sequential checkpoint blockade in melanoma. Stated treatment: randomized to nivolumab then ipilimumab (arm A) or the reverse (arm B). Generated by immunoSEQ multiplex PCR, the TCRdb table keeps only in-frame clones and is missing some. The repertoire has about 1,700 clones, under 85% of them found once; the top ten carry about 21%. Sequences were derived from CD8+ T cells sorted from blood (inferred from file names), sampled from a patient given nivolumab and ipilimumab in sequence. These receptors originate from a human donor with melanoma.

This sequence joins TRBV19 and TRBJ2-7; 11 positions agree with TRBD1. Unmatched junction bases numbered 2, after V lost 6 bases and J lost 4 bases. This CDR3 is 13 amino acids long. The germline CDR1 and CDR2 sequences are LNHDA and SQIVND (reference sequence). The DNA for the CDR3 is TGTGCCAGTAGGGGGGACAGGGGGTACGAGCAGTACTTC. Translated, it gives CASRGDRGYEQYF. Variable domain in full (rest from reference TRBV19 and TRBJ2-7): DGGITQSPKYLFRKEGQNVTLSCEQNLNHDAMYWYRQDPGQGLRLIYYSQIVNDFQKGDIAEGYSVSREKKESFPLTVTSAQKNPTAFYLCASRGDRGYEQYFGPGTRLTVT.

There are a few counts of this clone. This rearrangement joins TRBV13 to TRBJ2-3; tentative D call: TRBD2 (6 bases). CDR1 PRHDT and CDR2 FYEKMQ come from the germline V gene (reference sequence). V was pared by 8 bases and J by 2 bases, with 14 bases between. The length of the CDR3 is 14 residues. The CDR3 nucleotides are TGTGCCAGCGGGGGAGCGGGCCTCACAGATACGCAGTATTTT. Its protein product is CASGGAGLTDTQYF.

The chain links TRBV7-8 to TRBJ2-7; tentatively, D is TRBD2 (7 bases). V shed 1 base and J shed 3 bases, with 10 bases lying between them. The V gene's germline CDR1 is SGHVS and CDR2 FQNEAQ. The CDR3 is made up of 14 amino acids. For the CDR3, the DNA is TGTGCCAGCAGCTTAGAGAGGGGGGGCTACGAGCAGTACTTC. This encodes CASSLERGGYEQYF.

This chain connects TRBV27 to TRBJ1-1; 7 bases match TRBD1. The V segment lost 2 bases and the J segment 5 bases; nucleotides outside the gene matches: 11. From germline, CDR1 is MNHEY and CDR2 SMNVEV (reference sequence). The CDR3 is made up of 16 amino acids. This CDR3 is CASSLVAPGGGTEAFF. In DNA, the CDR3 is TGTGCCAGCAGTTTAGTCGCGCCAGGGGGTGGAACTGAAGCTTTCTTT.

In its sample, this clone was seen a few times. This chain uses TRBV4-1 with TRBJ1-2, with D maybe TRBD1 (6 bases). Between the trimmed V and J ends, which lost 3 bases and 2 bases, there was a span of 19 bases. The CDR3 length is 17 residues. Germline V CDR1 and CDR2: MGHRA, YSYEKL. CDR3 nucleotides: TGCGCCAGCAGCCACTCCAACTTCGGGGGGCGCAACTATGGCTACACCTTC. Translation gives CASSHSNFGGRNYGYTF.

The V gene is TRBV29-1, the J gene TRBJ1-2, with no clear D. V was trimmed by 5 bases and J by 8 bases, leaving 12 bases between them. Germline V lookup: CDR1 SQVTM, CDR2 ANQGSEA. The CDR3 totals 11 residues. The CDR3 loop is CSVRREEGYTF. CDR3 sequence (DNA): TGCAGCGTTCGGAGGGAGGAGGGCTACACCTTC.

V gene TRBV10-2 combines with J gene TRBJ2-1; the match to TRBD2 covers 8 bases. This CDR3 comprises 16 residues. Germline values: CDR1 WSHSY, CDR2 SAAADI. With 6 bases clipped from V and 3 bases from J, the junction kept 10 bases outside the gene matches. CDR3 bases: TGCGCCAGCAGCCCTCATTACGGGAGGGACTACAATGAGCAGTTCTTC. Translating it yields CASSPHYGRDYNEQFF.

This chain uses TRBV4-2 with TRBJ2-7; 10 bases are shared with TRBD2. The CDR3 covers 16 residues. Germline CDR1 is LGHNA and CDR2 is YNFKEQ. The trim removed 2 bases at V and 0 bases at J, leaving 4 bases unmatched. CDR3: CASSQFLAGASYEQYF. The DNA for the CDR3 is TGTGCCAGCAGCCAATTTCTAGCGGGAGCCTCCTACGAGCAGTACTTC.

This clone was detected a few times. The chain joins TRBV15 to TRBJ2-7; 7 bases are shared with TRBD2. This CDR3 is built from 16 residues. Germline CDR1 and CDR2: LNHNV and YYDKDF (reference sequence). Unmatched junction bases numbered 8, after V lost 0 bases and J lost 3 bases. CDR3 loop: CATSRDRGGSYYEQYF. DNA of the CDR3: TGTGCCACCAGCAGAGATCGGGGCGGGAGCTACTACGAGCAGTACTTC.

The chain carries TRBV7-9 and TRBJ2-7; 9 bases are a match to TRBD1. J was trimmed by 3 bases and V by 4 bases; bases with no gene match: 10. This CDR3 comprises 16 residues. Germline values: CDR1 SEHNR, CDR2 FQNEAQ (reference sequence). CDR3 coding DNA: TGTGCCAGCAGCTCGACACCGGGACAGGGAAACTACGAGCAGTACTTC. This gives the protein CASSSTPGQGNYEQYF.

The rearrangement joins TRBV5-6 to TRBJ2-7, with D unclear. This CDR3 spans 14 amino acids. CDR1 is SGHDT and CDR2 is YYEEEE in the germline V gene. V lost 2 bases and J lost 0, with 9 bases in between. The CDR3, as DNA: TGTGCCAGCAGCTTACGGTTTTTCTCCTACGAGCAGTACTTC. This sequence encodes CASSLRFFSYEQYF.

The rearrangement links TRBV6-5 to TRBJ1-5; D is unclear. CDR1 is MNHEY and CDR2 is SVGAGI in the germline V gene. The CDR3 contains 13 residues. With 4 bases removed from V and 6 bases from J, the gap between germline ends came to 10 bases. CDR3 sequence: CASSSSEVQPQHF. CDR3 DNA: TGTGCCAGCAGTTCCTCCGAGGTTCAGCCCCAGCATTTT.

The genes are TRBV23-1 and TRBJ2-7; weak D call: TRBD2 (6 bases). Being an ORF, TRBV23-1 has a function that is uncertain. The CDR3 sequence is 17 residues long. The V end lost 0 bases, the J end lost 2 bases, and 17 bases lay between the germline ends. The CDR3 region has the DNA TGCGCCAGCAGTCAATCTTCGTGTAGCGGCACCACCTACGAGCAGTACTTC. It specifies CASSQSSCSGTTYEQYF.

V is TRBV30 and J is TRBJ2-7; 8 positions agree with TRBD2. This CDR3 is built from 13 residues. From germline, CDR1 is GTSNPN and CDR2 SVGIG (reference sequence). The V segment lost 5 bases and the J segment 1 base; nucleotides outside the gene matches: 4. In DNA, the CDR3 is TGTGCCTGGTGGAGCGGGGGATCCTACGAGCAGTACTTC. Translated, it gives CAWWSGGSYEQYF.

The chain carries TRBV25-1 and TRBJ2-6; D perhaps matches TRBD1 (5 bases). The V gene's germline CDR1 is MGHDK and CDR2 SYGVNS. V lost 6 bases and J 2 bases, leaving 14 bases between the germline ends. The CDR3 is 16 residues long. The CDR3 is CASSLRAGTGANVLTF. As DNA, the CDR3 is TGTGCCAGCAGCCTCCGGGCAGGGACTGGGGCCAACGTCCTGACTTTC.

This clone appeared a few times. The chain joins TRBV7-8 to TRBJ2-7; TRBD2 agrees at 10 bases. The trim removed 5 bases at V and 6 bases at J, leaving 10 bases unmatched. Germline CDR1 SGHVS, CDR2 FQNEAQ. CDR3 length: 15 amino acids. DNA for the CDR3: TGTGCCAGCAGCCCCGGGCTAGCGGGGGTCCTCGAGCAGTACTTC. Its protein is CASSPGLAGVLEQYF.

The rearrangement uses TRBV4-2 and TRBJ2-7; a possible D gene is TRBD1 (6 bases). Per germline, CDR1 LGHNA and CDR2 YNFKEQ. This CDR3 spans 16 amino acids. V lost 4 bases to trimming and J lost 0 bases, with 16 bases between them. CDR3 nucleotides: TGTGCCAGCAGCCCATCCCTCCGGGACACCTCCTACGAGCAGTACTTC. This translates into CASSPSLRDTSYEQYF.

This chain joins TRBV5-6 and TRBJ2-7; D may be TRBD1 (6 bases). V lost 4 bases to trimming and J lost 2 bases, with 19 bases between them. The CDR3 covers 16 residues. The germline CDR1 and CDR2 sequences are SGHDT and YYEEEE. Here the CDR3 DNA reads TGTGCCAGCAGCCCCCCACCAGGGGAATCGACCTACGAGCAGTACTTC. Residues: CASSPPPGESTYEQYF.